This T cell receptor beta chain appears in the sequencing data of a study of identical twins. Study results and caveats: Alpha sequences out of frame and shared by twins had excess low generation probability.

This CDR3 comprises 20 residues. Trimming removed 3 bases at V and 1 base at J, with 27 bases between. The germline gives CDR1 MNHEY, CDR2 SVGEGT. Using its own MiXCR run on the 5' RACE reads, TCRdb lists one record per CDR3 protein. This sample yields 200,000 to 250,000 distinct CDR3 sequences, of which roughly an eighth are seen a single time; about 4.1% belongs to the top ten. Of note for this clonotype: The antigen is unknown.

The same specimen was also included in a second study, on yellow fever vaccine responses in identical twins.

This sequence joins TRBV6-2 or TRBV6-3 and TRBJ2-5, with D maybe TRBD2 (6 bases). Sequencing was done on a sample of memory (CD45RO+) T cells sorted from blood. The sequence came from a woman aged 18-30 years in good health. The CDR3 loop is CASSYDPGLPYNVGQETQYF. The CDR3 nucleotides are TGTGCCAGCAGTTATGATCCGGGACTGCCGTACAACGTCGGCCAAGAGACCCAGTACTTC.